This TCR beta chain was profiled in a study of beta chain features in type 1 diabetes. Study-wide results and caveats: The study found that naive, central memory and Treg TCRB repertoires appeared more similar in patients than in healthy donors. Among all four CD4+ subsets, Type 1 diabetes patients had TCRB CDR3s that were moderately but significantly shorter. Patients with type 1 diabetes showed fewer VDJ junction insertions and more deletions.

Staining for CD45RO/CCR7/CD25/CD127/CD95/CD27 allowed sorting of CD4+ naive, central memory, regulatory and stem cell-like memory cells. The V gene lost 4 bases and the J gene lost 2 bases, with 14 bases spanning the gap. Germline CDR1 SGHAT, CDR2 FQNNGV. This CDR3 contains 15 residues. TCRB transcripts that were expressed got sequenced, as all of the isolated RNA had been reverse transcribed. TCRdb's copy holds only in-frame clones and misses some; the assay was immunoSEQ multiplex PCR. The sample yields 250,000 to 300,000 clones, 13% to 15% seen once. This clone was observed a handful of times. Its antigen is as yet unknown.

The sequencing sample was made of naive CD4+ T cells from blood. This sequence joins TRBV11-2 and TRBJ2-5; possible D gene TRBD2, 6 bases. The receptor was isolated from a young man with type 1 diabetes. CDR3 nucleotide sequence: TGTGCCAGCAGCTCCGCCGGGACTCCACAAGAGACCCAGTACTTC. Protein: CASSSAGTPQETQYF.